Below are 2 T cell receptor beta chains sequenced from a single sample in a study of cytomegalovirus exposure and HLA in healthy donors. Method: immunoSEQ multiplex PCR; TCRdb's copy keeps in-frame clones and lacks some. Of 150,000 to 200,000 clones listed, approximately 89% were seen once; the top ten hold around 4.4%. The sequenced sample consisted of PBMCs. The receptors derive from a man between 18 and 35 years old in good health and CMV-seropositive.

This chain links TRBV18 with TRBJ1-3; D possibly corresponds to TRBD1 (6 bases). Trimming shortened V by 4 bases and J by 0 bases, and 16 bases separated the two germline ends. CDR1 is KGHSH and CDR2 is LQKENI in the germline V gene. The length of the CDR3 is 17 residues. The CDR3 here is CASSRRTASTSGNTIYF. The CDR3 DNA follows: TGTGCCAGCTCACGTAGGACAGCCTCAACCTCTGGAAACACCATATATTTT. Filled out from reference TRBV18 and TRBJ1-3, the complete variable domain reads NAGVMQNPRHLVRRRGQEARLRCSPMKGHSHVYWYRQLPEEGLKFMVYLQKENIIDESGMPKERFSAEFPKEGPSILRIQQVVRGDSAAYFCASSRRTASTSGNTIYFGEGSWLTVV.

The V gene is TRBV5-1, the J gene TRBJ2-5; 8 bases fit TRBD1. The CDR3 totals 22 residues. The germline CDR1 and CDR2 sequences are SGHRS and YFSETQ. The junction had 30 bases not matched to a gene; V was cut back by 4 bases and J by 4 bases. CDR3 DNA: TGCGCCAGCAGCCCCCAGCCATCAGACAGGGGCGTCGGCGGATGGCTCGCAGAGACCCAGTACTTC. Amino acids: CASSPQPSDRGVGGWLAETQYF.